This TCR beta chain appears in the sequencing data of a study of cytomegalovirus exposure and HLA in healthy donors. Study-wide findings and caveats: Among TCR beta chains, those listed as cytomegalovirus-associated numbered fewer than 200. In vitro assays verified that three CMV-associated chains recognized CMV antigens specifically. Reports showed the classifier diagnosing cytomegalovirus status with high specificity and sensitivity.

Clones were read by immunoSEQ multiplex PCR, and TCRdb kept only the in-frame ones, dropping some. The profile shows about 130,000 clones, roughly 87% of them singletons. V dropped 0 bases and J dropped 7; count of bases not matched to a gene: 4. The germline V gene encodes CDR1 MNHEY and CDR2 SMNVEV (reference sequence). The CDR3 extends over 14 amino acids. About this clone: Its antigen is not known.

The donors were in the approximately 120-subject validation cohort; that cohort was separate from the roughly 730-subject first cohort. The sequencing sample was made of PBMCs. The genes are TRBV27 and TRBJ2-5; TRBD2 agrees at 8 bases. The clonotype was recovered from a woman younger than 35 in good health and CMV-seronegative. The CDR3 DNA reads TGTGCCAGCAGTTTATCGCTCAGCGGGGGGACCCAGTACTTC. Protein sequence: CASSLSLSGGTQYF.